This TCR beta chain was sequenced for a study of sequential checkpoint blockade in melanoma. Study in general: First-line arms were nivolumab then ipilimumab, or the reverse, randomized 1:1. Both treatment sequences were followed by maintenance nivolumab.

V was pared by 0 bases and J by 4 bases, with 4 bases of the junction left unmatched. This CDR3 contains 15 residues. CDR1 and CDR2 from the germline V gene are SGDLS and YYNGEE. Only in-frame clones appear in the TCRdb table, and some are missing; sequencing was by immunoSEQ multiplex PCR. This table has about 32,000 clones, less than 85% appearing once. The treatment denotes: randomized to nivolumab then ipilimumab (arm A) or the reverse (arm B). Sorted cells were live CD3+CD8+, lacking CD19 and CD56, from PBMCs. The TCR originated in a human donor with melanoma. The sequencing used CD8+ T cells sorted from blood (inferred from file names), collected from a patient given nivolumab and ipilimumab in sequence. V is TRBV9 and J is TRBJ2-7; TRBD2 agrees at 10 bases. CDR3: CASSVGLAGNYEQYF. In DNA form, the CDR3 reads TGTGCCAGCAGCGTAGGACTAGCGGGTAATTACGAGCAGTACTTC.